This T cell receptor (beta chain) was recovered during a study of CD8+ T cells in alopecia areata. Study-wide points: Association of baseline CD8+ expansion with response is uncertain owing to one nonresponder.

Comments on this clone: Its antigen is undetermined.

Treatment: oral pan-JAK inhibitor, 5-10 mg twice daily. It was cDNA, reverse transcribed from extracted RNA, that served as the sequencing template. Here immunoSEQ multiplex PCR was the method, and the copy in TCRdb shows in-frame clones only, minus some. The repertoire holds about 190,000 clones, with around 60% as singletons. The sequence came from a human donor with alopecia areata. The sample consisted of CD4+ T cells sorted from blood, taken at week 4, from a patient treated with tofacitinib.

The CDR3 region has the DNA TGCGCCAGCAGCCTACCCGGGATTACAGGCACAGATACGCAGTATTTT. Translating gives CASSLPGITGTDTQYF. The V and J genes are TRBV5-1 and TRBJ2-3, with D perhaps TRBD2 (5 bases). CDR3 length: 16 residues. Germline values: CDR1 SGHRS, CDR2 YFSETQ. V was cut by 4 bases and J by 1 base, with 16 bases left in between.